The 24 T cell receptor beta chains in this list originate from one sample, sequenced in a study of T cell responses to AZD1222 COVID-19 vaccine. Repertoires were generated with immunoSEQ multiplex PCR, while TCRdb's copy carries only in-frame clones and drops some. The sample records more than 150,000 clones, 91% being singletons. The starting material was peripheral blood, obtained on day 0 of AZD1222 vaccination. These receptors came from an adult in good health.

The CDR3 here is CASGPGGVIDQPQHF. The CDR3 DNA reads TGTGCTAGTGGACCTGGGGGGGTCATCGATCAGCCCCAGCATTTT. The rearrangement links TRBV12-5 to TRBJ1-5; tentative D call: TRBD1 (5 bases). CDR3 length equals 15 residues. The V end lost 6 bases, the J end lost 5 bases, and 17 bases lay between the germline ends. Germline lookup yields CDR1 LGHNT and CDR2 FRNRAP.

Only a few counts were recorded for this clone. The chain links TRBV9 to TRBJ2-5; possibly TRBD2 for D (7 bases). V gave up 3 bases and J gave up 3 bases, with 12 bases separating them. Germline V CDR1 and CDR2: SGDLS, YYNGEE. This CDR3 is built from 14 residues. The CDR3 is CASSGGGFEETQYF. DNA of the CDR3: TGTGCCAGCAGCGGGGGGGGCTTCGAAGAGACCCAGTACTTC.

CDR3 sequence (DNA): TGTGCCAGCAGTTCCGGGGCTGATTCGAACGATGAAAAACTGTTTTTT. Translated: CASSSGADSNDEKLFF. V gene TRBV4-2 combines with J gene TRBJ1-4; possibly TRBD1 for D (5 bases). Trimming removed 6 bases from V and 6 bases from J, with 20 bases in between. The germline CDR1 and CDR2 sequences are LGHNA and YNFKEQ. The CDR3 consists of 16 residues.

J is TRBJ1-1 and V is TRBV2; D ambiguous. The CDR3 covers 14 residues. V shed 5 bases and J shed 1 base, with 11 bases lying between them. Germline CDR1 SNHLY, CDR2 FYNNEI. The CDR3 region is CASSIRLENTEAFF. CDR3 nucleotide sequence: TGTGCCAGCAGTATAAGATTGGAGAACACTGAAGCTTTCTTT.

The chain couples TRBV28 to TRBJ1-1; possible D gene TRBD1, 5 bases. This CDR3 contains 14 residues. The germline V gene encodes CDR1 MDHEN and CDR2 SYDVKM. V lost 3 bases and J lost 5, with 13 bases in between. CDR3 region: CASSFPGRATEAFF. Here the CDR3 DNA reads TGTGCCAGCAGTTTCCCGGGCAGGGCGACTGAAGCTTTCTTT. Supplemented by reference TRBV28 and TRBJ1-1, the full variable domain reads DVKVTQSSRYLVKRTGEKVFLECVQDMDHENMFWYRQDPGLGLRLIYFSYDVKMKEKGDIPEGYSVSREKKERFSLILESASTNQTSMYLCASSFPGRATEAFFGQGTRLTVV.

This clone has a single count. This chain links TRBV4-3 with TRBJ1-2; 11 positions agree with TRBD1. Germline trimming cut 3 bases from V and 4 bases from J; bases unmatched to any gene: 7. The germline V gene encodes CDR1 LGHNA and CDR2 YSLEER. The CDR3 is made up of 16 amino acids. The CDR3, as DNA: TGCGCCAGCAGCCAGACCGGGACAGGGGGTCTCTATGGCTACACCTTC. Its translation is CASSQTGTGGLYGYTF.

The CDR3 region is CAIYQGGGQGSSYEQYF. In DNA, the CDR3 is TGTGCCATCTACCAGGGGGGTGGACAGGGGAGCTCCTACGAGCAGTACTTC. This sequence joins TRBV10-3 and TRBJ2-7; 9 bases match TRBD1. Per the germline V gene, CDR1 is ENHRY and CDR2 is SYGVKD. The CDR3 sequence is 17 residues long. V gave up 8 bases and J gave up 0 bases; unmatched junction bases: 14.

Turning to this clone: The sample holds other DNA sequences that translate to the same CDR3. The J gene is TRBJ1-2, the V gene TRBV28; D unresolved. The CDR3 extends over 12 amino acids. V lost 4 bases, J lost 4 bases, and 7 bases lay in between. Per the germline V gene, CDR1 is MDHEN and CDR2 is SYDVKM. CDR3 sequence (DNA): TGTGCCAGCAGTTCGCGAGCCTATGGCTACACCTTC. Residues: CASSSRAYGYTF.

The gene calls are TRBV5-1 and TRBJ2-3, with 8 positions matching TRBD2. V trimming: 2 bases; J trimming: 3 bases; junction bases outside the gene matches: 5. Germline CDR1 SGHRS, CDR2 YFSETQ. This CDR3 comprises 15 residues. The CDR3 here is CASSFPGGPTDTQYF. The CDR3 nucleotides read TGCGCCAGCAGCTTCCCGGGAGGGCCAACAGATACGCAGTATTTT.

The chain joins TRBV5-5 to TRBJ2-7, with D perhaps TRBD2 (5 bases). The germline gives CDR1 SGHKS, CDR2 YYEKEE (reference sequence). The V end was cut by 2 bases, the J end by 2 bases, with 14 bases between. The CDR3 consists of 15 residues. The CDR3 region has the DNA TGTGCCAGCAGCTTACCGGAAGCGGTTACCTACGAGCAGTACTTC. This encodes CASSLPEAVTYEQYF.

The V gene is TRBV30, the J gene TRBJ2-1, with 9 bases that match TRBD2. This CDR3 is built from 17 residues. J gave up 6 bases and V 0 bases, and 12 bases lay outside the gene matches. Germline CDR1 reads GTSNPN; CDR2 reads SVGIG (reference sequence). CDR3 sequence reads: CAWSVRAGGLFRNEQFF. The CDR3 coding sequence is TGTGCCTGGAGTGTACGGGCGGGAGGGCTTTTCCGCAATGAGCAGTTCTTC.

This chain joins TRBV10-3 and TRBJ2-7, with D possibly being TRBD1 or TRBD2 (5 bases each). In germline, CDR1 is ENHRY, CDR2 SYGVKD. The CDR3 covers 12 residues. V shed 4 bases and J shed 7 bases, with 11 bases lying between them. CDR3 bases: TGTGCCATCAGTGTCGGCGAGGGGGAGCAGTACTTC. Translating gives CAISVGEGEQYF.

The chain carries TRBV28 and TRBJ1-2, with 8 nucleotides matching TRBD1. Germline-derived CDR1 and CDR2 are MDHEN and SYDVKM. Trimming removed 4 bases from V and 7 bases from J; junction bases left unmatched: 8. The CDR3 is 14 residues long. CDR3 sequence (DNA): TGTGCCAGCAGTTGGGGGAAAACAGGGGGTGGCTACACCTTC. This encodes CASSWGKTGGGYTF.

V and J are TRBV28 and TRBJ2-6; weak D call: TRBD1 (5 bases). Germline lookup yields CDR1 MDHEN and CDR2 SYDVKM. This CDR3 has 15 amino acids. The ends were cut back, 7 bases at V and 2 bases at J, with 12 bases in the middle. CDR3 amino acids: CASTSSRAGANVLTF. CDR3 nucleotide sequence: TGTGCCAGCACATCCAGCAGGGCTGGGGCCAACGTCCTGACTTTC.

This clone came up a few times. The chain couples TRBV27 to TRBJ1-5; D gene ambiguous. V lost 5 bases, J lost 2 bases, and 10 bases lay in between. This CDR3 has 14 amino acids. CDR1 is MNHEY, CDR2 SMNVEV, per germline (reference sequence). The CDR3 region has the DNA TGTGCCAGCAGTATGTTCCGGGGCAATCAGCCCCAGCATTTT. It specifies CASSMFRGNQPQHF.

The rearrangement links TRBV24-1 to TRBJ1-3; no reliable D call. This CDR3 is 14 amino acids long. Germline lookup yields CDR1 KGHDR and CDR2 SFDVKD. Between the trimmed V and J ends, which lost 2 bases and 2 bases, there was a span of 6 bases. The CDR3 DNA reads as TGTGCCACCAGTGATTGGACGGCTGGAAACACCATATATTTT. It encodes CATSDWTAGNTIYF.

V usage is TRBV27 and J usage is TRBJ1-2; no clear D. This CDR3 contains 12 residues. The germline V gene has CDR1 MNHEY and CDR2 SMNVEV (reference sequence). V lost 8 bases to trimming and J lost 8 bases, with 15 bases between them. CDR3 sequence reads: CASGSVGQGYTF. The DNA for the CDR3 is TGTGCCAGCGGTTCCGTAGGCCAAGGCTACACCTTC.

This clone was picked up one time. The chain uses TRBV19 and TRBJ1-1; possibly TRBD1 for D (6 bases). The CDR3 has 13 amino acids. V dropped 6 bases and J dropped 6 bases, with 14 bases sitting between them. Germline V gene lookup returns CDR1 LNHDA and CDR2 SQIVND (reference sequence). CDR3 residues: CASSGGGRAEAFF. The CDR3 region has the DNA TGTGCCAGTAGCGGCGGGGGCAGAGCTGAAGCTTTCTTT. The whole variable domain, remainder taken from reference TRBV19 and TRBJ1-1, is DGGITQSPKYLFRKEGQNVTLSCEQNLNHDAMYWYRQDPGQGLRLIYYSQIVNDFQKGDIAEGYSVSREKKESFPLTVTSAQKNPTAFYLCASSGGGRAEAFFGQGTRLTVV.

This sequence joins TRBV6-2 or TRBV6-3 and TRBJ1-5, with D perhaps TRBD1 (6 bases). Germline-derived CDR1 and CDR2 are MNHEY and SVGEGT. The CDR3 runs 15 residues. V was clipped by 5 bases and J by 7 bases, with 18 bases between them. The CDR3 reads CASSTERGARQPQHF. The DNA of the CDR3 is TGTGCCAGCAGTACCGAGCGGGGGGCTAGGCAGCCCCAGCATTTT.

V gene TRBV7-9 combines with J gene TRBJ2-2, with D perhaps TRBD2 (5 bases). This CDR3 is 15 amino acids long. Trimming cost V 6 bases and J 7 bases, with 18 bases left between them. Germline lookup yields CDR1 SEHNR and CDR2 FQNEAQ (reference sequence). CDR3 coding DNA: TGTGCCAGCAGTCCCGGACTCGCGAGCATCGGGGAGCTGTTTTTT. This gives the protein CASSPGLASIGELFF.

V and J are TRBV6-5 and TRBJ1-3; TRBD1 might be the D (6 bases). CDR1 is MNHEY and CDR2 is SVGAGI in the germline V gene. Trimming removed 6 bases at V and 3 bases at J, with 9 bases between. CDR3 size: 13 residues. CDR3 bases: TGTGCCAGCAGCCACAGGGATGGAAACACCATATATTTT. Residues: CASSHRDGNTIYF.

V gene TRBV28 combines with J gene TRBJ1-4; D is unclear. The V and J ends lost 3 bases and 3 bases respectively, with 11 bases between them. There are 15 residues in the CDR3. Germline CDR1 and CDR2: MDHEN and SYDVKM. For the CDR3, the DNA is TGTGCCAGCAGTTTCCCCACCAGTTCTAATGAAAAACTGTTTTTT. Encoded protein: CASSFPTSSNEKLFF.

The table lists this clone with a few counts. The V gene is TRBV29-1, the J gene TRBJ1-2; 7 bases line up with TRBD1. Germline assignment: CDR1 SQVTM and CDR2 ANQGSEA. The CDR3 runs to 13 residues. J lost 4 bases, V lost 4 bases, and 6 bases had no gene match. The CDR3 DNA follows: TGCAGCGTTGTGGGACAGCATACCTATGGCTACACCTTC. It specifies CSVVGQHTYGYTF.

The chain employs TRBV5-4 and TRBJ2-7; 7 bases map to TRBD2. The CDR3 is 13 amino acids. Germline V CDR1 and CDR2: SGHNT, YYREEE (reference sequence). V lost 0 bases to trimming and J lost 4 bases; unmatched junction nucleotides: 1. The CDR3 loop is CASSLVGGYEQYF. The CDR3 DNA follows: TGTGCCAGCAGCTTGGTCGGGGGGTACGAGCAGTACTTC.